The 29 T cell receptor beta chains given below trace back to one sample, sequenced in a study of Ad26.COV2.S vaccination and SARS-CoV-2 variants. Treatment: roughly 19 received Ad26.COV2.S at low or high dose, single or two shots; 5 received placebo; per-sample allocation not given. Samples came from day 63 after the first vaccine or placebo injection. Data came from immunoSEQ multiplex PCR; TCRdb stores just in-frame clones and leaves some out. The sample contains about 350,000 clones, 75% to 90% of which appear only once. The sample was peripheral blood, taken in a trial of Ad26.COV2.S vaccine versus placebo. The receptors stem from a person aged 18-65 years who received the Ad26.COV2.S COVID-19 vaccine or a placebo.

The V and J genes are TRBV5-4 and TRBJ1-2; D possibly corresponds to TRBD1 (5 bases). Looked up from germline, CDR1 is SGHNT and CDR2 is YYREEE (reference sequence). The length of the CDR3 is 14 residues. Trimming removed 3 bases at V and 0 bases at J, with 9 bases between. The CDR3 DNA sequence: TGTGCCAGCAGCTCCGGAGGGGCTAACTATGGCTACACCTTC. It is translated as CASSSGGANYGYTF.

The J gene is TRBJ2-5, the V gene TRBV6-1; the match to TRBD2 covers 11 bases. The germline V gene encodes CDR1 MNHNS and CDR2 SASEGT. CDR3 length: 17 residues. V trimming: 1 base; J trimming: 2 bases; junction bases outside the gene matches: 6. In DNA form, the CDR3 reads TGTGCCAGCAGTGAAGGTGGTGTAGCGGGAGGGCAAGAGACCCAGTACTTC. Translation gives CASSEGGVAGGQETQYF.

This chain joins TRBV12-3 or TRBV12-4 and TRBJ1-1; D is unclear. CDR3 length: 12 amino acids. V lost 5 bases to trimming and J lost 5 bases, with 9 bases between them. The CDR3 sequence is CASSLRRTEAFF. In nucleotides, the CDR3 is TGTGCCAGCAGTCTAAGAAGGACTGAAGCTTTCTTT.

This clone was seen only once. For the CDR3, the DNA is TGTGCCAGCAGTCCTTTCGTTCAAGAGACCCAGTACTTC. Protein product: CASSPFVQETQYF. This chain joins TRBV27 and TRBJ2-5, with D hard to call. The V gene lost 5 bases and the J gene lost 2 bases, with 9 bases spanning the gap. The CDR3 contains 13 residues. The germline V gene encodes CDR1 MNHEY and CDR2 SMNVEV (reference sequence).

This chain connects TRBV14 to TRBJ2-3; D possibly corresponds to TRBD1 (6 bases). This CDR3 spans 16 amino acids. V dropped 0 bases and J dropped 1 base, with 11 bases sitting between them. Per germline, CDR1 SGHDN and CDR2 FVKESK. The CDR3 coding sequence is TGTGCCAGCAGCCAAGAAACAGGGTGGGGCACAGATACGCAGTATTTT. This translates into CASSQETGWGTDTQYF.

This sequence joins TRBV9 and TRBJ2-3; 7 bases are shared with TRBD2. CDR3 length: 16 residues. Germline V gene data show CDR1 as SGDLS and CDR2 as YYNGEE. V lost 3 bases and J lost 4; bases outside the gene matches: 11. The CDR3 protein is CASSGRLATSPDTQYF. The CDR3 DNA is TGTGCCAGCAGCGGGCGACTAGCTACTAGCCCAGATACGCAGTATTTT.

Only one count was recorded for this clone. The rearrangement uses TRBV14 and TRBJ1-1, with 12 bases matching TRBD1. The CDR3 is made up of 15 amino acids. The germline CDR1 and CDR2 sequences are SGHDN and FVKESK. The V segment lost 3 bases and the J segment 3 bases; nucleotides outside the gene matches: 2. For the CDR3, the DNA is TGTGCCAGCAGCCAGGGGACAGGGGGCTACACTGAAGCTTTCTTT. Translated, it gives CASSQGTGGYTEAFF.

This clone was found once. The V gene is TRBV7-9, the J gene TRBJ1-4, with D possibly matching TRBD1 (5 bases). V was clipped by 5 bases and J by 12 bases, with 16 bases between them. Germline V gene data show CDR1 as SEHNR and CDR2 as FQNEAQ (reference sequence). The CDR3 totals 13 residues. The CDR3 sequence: CASSPPMGVQLFF. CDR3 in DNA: TGTGCCAGCAGCCCCCCCATGGGGGTACAACTGTTTTTT. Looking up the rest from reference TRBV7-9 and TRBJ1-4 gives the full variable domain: DTGVSQNPRHKITKRGQNVTFRCDPISEHNRLYWYRQTLGQGPEFLTYFQNEAQLEKSRLLSDRFSAERPKGSFSTLEIQRTEQGDSAMYLCASSPPMGVQLFFGSGTQLSVL.

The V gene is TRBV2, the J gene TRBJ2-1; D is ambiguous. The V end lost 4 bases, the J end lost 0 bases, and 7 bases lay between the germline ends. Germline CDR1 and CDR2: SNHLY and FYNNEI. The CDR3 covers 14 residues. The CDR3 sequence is CASSGGGSYNEQFF. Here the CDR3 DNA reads TGTGCCAGCAGTGGGGGTGGCTCCTACAATGAGCAGTTCTTC. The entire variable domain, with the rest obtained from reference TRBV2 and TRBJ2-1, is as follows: EPEVTQTPSHQVTQMGQEVILRCVPISNHLYFYWYRQILGQKVEFLVSFYNNEISEKSEIFDDQFSVERPDGSNFTLKIRSTKLEDSAMYFCASSGGGSYNEQFFGPGTRLTVL.

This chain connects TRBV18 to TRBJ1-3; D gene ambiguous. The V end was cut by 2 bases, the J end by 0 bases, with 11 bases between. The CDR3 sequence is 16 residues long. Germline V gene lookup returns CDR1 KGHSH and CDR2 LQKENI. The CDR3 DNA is TGTGCCAGCTCACCAGCGGATGTAAACTCTGGAAACACCATATATTTT. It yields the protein CASSPADVNSGNTIYF.

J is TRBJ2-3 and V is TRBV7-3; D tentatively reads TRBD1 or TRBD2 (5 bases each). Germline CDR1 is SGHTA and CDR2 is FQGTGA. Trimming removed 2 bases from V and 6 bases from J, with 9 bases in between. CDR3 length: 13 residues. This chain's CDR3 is CASSLGDVDTQYF. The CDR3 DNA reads TGTGCCAGCAGCTTAGGGGACGTCGATACGCAGTATTTT.

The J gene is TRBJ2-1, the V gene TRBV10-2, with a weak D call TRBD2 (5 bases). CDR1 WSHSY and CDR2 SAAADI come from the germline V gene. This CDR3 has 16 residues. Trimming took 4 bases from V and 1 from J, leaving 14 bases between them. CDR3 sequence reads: CASSVRTGKSYNEQFF. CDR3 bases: TGCGCCAGCAGTGTTAGAACCGGGAAATCCTACAATGAGCAGTTCTTC.

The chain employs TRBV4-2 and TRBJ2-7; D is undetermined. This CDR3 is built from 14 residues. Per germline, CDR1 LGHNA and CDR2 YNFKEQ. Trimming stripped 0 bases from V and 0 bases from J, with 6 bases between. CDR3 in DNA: TGTGCCAGCAGCCAAGATGTCAGCTCCTACGAGCAGTACTTC. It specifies CASSQDVSSYEQYF.

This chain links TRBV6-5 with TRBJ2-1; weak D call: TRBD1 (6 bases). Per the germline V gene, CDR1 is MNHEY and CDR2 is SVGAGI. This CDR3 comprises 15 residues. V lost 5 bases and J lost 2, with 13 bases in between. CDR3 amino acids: CASSTAGVPYNEQFF. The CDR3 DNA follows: TGTGCCAGCAGTACAGCAGGGGTTCCCTACAATGAGCAGTTCTTC.

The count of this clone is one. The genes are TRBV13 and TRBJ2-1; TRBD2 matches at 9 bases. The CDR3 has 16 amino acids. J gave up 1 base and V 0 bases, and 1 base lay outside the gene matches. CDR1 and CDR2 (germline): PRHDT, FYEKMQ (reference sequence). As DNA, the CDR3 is TGTGCCAGCAGCTTAGGGCTAGCGGGATCCTACAATGAGCAGTTCTTC. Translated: CASSLGLAGSYNEQFF. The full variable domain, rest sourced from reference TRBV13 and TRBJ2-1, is AAGVIQSPRHLIKEKRETATLKCYPIPRHDTVYWYQQGPGQDPQFLISFYEKMQSDKGSIPDRFSAQQFSDYHSELNMSSLELGDSALYFCASSLGLAGSYNEQFFGPGTRLTVL.

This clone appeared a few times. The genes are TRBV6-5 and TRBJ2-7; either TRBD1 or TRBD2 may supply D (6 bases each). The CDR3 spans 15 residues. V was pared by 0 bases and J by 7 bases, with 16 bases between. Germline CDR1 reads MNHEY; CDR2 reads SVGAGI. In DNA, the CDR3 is TGTGCCAGCAGTTACTCGGGGGGCCCCGGGGAGGAGCAGTACTTC. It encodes CASSYSGGPGEEQYF.

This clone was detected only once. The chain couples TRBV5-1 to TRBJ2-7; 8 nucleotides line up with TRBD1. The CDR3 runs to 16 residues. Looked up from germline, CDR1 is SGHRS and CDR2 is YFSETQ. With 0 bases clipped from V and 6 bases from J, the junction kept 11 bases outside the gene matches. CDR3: CASSLGPGTGEVEQYF. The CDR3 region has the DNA TGCGCCAGCAGCTTGGGCCCCGGGACAGGTGAGGTCGAGCAGTACTTC. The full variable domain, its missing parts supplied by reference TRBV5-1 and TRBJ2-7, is KAGVTQTPRYLIKTRGQQVTLSCSPISGHRSVSWYQQTPGQGLQFLFEYFSETQRNKGNFPGRFSGRQFSNSRSEMNVSTLELGDSALYLCASSLGPGTGEVEQYFGPGTRLTVT.

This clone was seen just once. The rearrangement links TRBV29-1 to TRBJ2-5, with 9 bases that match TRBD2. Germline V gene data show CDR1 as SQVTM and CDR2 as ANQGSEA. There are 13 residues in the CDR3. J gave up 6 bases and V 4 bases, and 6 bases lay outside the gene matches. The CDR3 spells CSVAQAGGQTQYF. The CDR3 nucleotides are TGCAGCGTTGCCCAGGCGGGAGGGCAGACCCAGTACTTC.

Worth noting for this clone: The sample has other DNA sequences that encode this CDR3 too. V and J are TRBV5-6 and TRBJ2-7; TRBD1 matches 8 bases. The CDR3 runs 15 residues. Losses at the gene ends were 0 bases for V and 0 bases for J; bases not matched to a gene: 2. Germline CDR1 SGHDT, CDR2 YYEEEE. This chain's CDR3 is CASSLGQGSSYEQYF. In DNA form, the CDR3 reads TGTGCCAGCAGCTTGGGACAGGGGAGCTCCTACGAGCAGTACTTC.

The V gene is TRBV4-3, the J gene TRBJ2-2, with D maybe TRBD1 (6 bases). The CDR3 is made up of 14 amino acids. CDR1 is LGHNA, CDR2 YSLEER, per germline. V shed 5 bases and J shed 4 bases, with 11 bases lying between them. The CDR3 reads CASSNEGVTGELFF. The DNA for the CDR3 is TGCGCCAGCAGCAACGAGGGGGTCACCGGGGAGCTGTTTTTT.

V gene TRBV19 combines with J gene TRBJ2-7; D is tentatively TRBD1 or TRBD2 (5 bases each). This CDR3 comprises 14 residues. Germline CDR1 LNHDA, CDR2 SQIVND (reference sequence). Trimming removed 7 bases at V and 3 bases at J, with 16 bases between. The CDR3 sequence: CASTPRELYYEQYF. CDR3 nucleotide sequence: TGTGCCAGTACCCCCAGGGAGTTATACTACGAGCAGTACTTC.

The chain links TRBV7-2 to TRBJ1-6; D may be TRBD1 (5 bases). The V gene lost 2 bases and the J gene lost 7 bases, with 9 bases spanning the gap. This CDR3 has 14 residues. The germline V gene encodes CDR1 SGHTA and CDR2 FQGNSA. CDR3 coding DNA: TGTGCCAGCAGCTTAAGAACAGGCAATTCACCCCTCCACTTT. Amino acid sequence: CASSLRTGNSPLHF.

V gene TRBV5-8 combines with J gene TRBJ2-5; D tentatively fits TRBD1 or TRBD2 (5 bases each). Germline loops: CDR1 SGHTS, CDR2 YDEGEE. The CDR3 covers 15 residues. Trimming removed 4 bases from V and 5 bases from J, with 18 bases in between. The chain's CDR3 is CASSPGRSGVETQYF. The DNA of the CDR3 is TGTGCCAGCAGCCCGGGACGGTCCGGTGTGGAGACCCAGTACTTC.

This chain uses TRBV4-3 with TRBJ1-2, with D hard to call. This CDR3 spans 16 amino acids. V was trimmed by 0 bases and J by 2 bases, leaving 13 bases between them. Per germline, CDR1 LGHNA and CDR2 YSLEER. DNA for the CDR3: TGCGCCAGCAGCCAAGATGGGAGCTTGGGGAACTATGGCTACACCTTC. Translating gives CASSQDGSLGNYGYTF.

For the CDR3, the DNA is TGTGCCATCAGTGAGTCCCCATACGAGCAGTACTTC. Protein sequence: CAISESPYEQYF. The chain uses TRBV10-3 and TRBJ2-7; D gene unclear. The CDR3 totals 12 residues. Trimming removed 0 bases from V and 4 bases from J, with 4 bases in between. Germline lookup yields CDR1 ENHRY and CDR2 SYGVKD.

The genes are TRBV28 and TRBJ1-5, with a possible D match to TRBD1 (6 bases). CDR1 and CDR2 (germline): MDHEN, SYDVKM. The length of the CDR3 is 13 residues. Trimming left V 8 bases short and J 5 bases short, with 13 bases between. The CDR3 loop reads CASQPQGDQPQHF. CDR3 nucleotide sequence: TGTGCCAGCCAACCACAGGGTGATCAGCCCCAGCATTTT.

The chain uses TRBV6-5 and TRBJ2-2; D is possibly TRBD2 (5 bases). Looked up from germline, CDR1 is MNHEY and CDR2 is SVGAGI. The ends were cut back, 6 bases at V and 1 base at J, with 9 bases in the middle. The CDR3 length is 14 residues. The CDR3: CASSTGLNTGELFF. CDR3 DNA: TGTGCCAGCAGCACGGGATTGAACACCGGGGAGCTGTTTTTT.

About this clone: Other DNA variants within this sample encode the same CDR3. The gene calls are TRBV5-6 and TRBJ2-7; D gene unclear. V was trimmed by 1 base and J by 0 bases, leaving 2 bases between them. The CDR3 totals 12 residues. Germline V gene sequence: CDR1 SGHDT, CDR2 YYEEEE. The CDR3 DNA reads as TGTGCCAGCAGCTTGAGCTCCTACGAGCAGTACTTC. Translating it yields CASSLSSYEQYF.

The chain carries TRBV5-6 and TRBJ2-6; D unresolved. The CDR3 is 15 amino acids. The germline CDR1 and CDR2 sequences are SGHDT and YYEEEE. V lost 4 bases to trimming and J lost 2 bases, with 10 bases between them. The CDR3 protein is CASSLAGAGANVLTF. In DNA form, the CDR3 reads TGTGCCAGCAGCCTGGCAGGTGCTGGGGCCAACGTCCTGACTTTC.